The clone carrying this T cell receptor beta chain turned up a few times. Antigen unknown. These data originate in a study of blood T cells in healthy people across ages. Overall study findings and caveats: A strong correlation was seen between TCR beta diversity and naive T cell percentage. In long-lived donors, naive CD4+ cell counts and diversity exceeded those of aged donors.

A J-beta primer mix and a sample-barcoded 5' primer were used in a second PCR of about 6 to 12 cycles. Using its own MiXCR run on the 5' RACE reads, TCRdb lists one record per CDR3 protein. In the table there are under 950,000 distinct CDR3 sequences, approximately 22% of which are singletons. Trimming left V 7 bases short and J 12 bases short, with 20 bases between. CDR3 length: 13 amino acids. Germline CDR1 reads MNHEY; CDR2 reads SVGEGT. The chain uses TRBV6-2 or TRBV6-3 and TRBJ2-3; D is possibly TRBD1 (6 bases). The specimen sequenced was blood. The sequence was obtained from a man aged 65 to 85 in good health. DNA for the CDR3: TGTGCCAGCAAAACCGGGACATCAAGACCCCAGTATTTT. The encoded protein is CASKTGTSRPQYF.